Presented here are 10 T cell receptor beta chains from one specimen sequenced in a study of blood T cell repertoires in COVID-19. Clones were read by immunoSEQ multiplex PCR, and TCRdb kept only the in-frame ones, dropping some. The sample contains some 29,000 clones, about 88% of which appear only once. The sequenced material came from peripheral blood. These receptors originate from a human donor in a cohort sampled during active COVID-19.

This chain joins TRBV2 and TRBJ2-1; 11 bases agree with TRBD2. From germline, CDR1 is SNHLY and CDR2 FYNNEI. The CDR3 covers 15 residues. V was pared by 3 bases and J by 6 bases, with 4 bases of the junction left unmatched. The CDR3, as DNA: TGTGCCAGCAGTGATGTAGCGGGGGGGGTCAATGAGCAGTTCTTC. It is translated as CASSDVAGGVNEQFF.

In this sample, this clone turned up once. CDR3 residues: CASSGWGQTNEKLFF. The CDR3 nucleotides are TGTGCCAGCAGCGGATGGGGACAGACTAATGAAAAACTGTTTTTT. The chain combines TRBV5-6 with TRBJ1-4; 7 nucleotides agree with TRBD1. Germline V gene data show CDR1 as SGHDT and CDR2 as YYEEEE. V was clipped by 4 bases and J by 2 bases; unmatched bases: 5. The CDR3 sequence is 15 residues long.

The V call is TRBV5-1, the J call TRBJ2-3; perhaps TRBD2 as D (6 bases). Trimming left V 4 bases short and J 0 bases short, with 15 bases between. The germline gives CDR1 SGHRS, CDR2 YFSETQ. This CDR3 is built from 16 residues. The CDR3 sequence is CASSPGGTLSTDTQYF. CDR3 coding DNA: TGCGCCAGCAGCCCCGGCGGGACTCTAAGCACAGATACGCAGTATTTT.

The V gene is TRBV14, the J gene TRBJ2-4, with D uncertain. Trimming left V 1 base short and J 6 bases short, with 10 bases between. Germline loops: CDR1 SGHDN, CDR2 FVKESK. There are 14 residues in the CDR3. CDR3 DNA sequence: TGTGCCAGCAGCCAAGGAGCTAAGTCAAACATTCAGTACTTC. Its protein product is CASSQGAKSNIQYF.

This clone appeared a single time. The chain has TRBV7-3 and TRBJ2-1; TRBD2 matches 9 bases. With 6 bases clipped from V and 0 bases from J, the junction kept 3 bases outside the gene matches. CDR1 is SGHTA, CDR2 FQGTGA, per germline. The CDR3 contains 15 residues. The CDR3, as DNA: TGTGCCAGCAGTATTAGCGGGAGCTCCTACAATGAGCAGTTCTTC. The encoded protein is CASSISGSSYNEQFF.

The V and J genes are TRBV6-5 and TRBJ1-1; D unclear. The germline gives CDR1 MNHEY, CDR2 SVGAGI. The CDR3 runs to 15 residues. V lost 8 bases to trimming and J lost 1 base, with 17 bases between them. CDR3 in amino acids: CASGRYGDWNTEAFF. CDR3 nucleotide sequence: TGTGCCAGCGGTCGGTACGGGGATTGGAACACTGAAGCTTTCTTT.

This clone was observed once. The genes are TRBV6-2 or TRBV6-3 and TRBJ2-5; TRBD2 is a possible D gene (6 bases). Germline assignment: CDR1 MNHEY and CDR2 SVGEGT. V dropped 3 bases and J dropped 2 bases, with 10 bases sitting between them. The CDR3 consists of 14 residues. CDR3 in DNA: TGTGCCAGCAGTTATGGTCGGGGGCAAGAGACCCAGTACTTC. Its translation: CASSYGRGQETQYF.

The V and J genes are TRBV19 and TRBJ2-1; D unresolved. This CDR3 has 15 residues. Trimming left V 5 bases short and J 0 bases short, with 11 bases between. In germline, CDR1 is LNHDA, CDR2 SQIVND (reference sequence). The CDR3 sequence is CASSHQRSSYNEQFF. The CDR3 region has the DNA TGTGCCAGTAGTCACCAGAGGAGCTCCTACAATGAGCAGTTCTTC. The variable domain in full, completed from reference TRBV19 and TRBJ2-1, reads DGGITQSPKYLFRKEGQNVTLSCEQNLNHDAMYWYRQDPGQGLRLIYYSQIVNDFQKGDIAEGYSVSREKKESFPLTVTSAQKNPTAFYLCASSHQRSSYNEQFFGPGTRLTVL.

The V call is TRBV19, the J call TRBJ2-1; 9 nucleotides align to TRBD2. In germline, CDR1 is LNHDA, CDR2 SQIVND (reference sequence). The ends lost 8 bases at V and 5 bases at J; junction bases unmatched: 13. The CDR3 covers 16 residues. CDR3 sequence reads: CASRGGGAGGDNEQFF. The CDR3 DNA reads TGTGCCAGTCGCGGGGGCGGGGCGGGGGGGGACAATGAGCAGTTCTTC.

CDR3 nucleotide sequence: TGTGCCAGCAGCTTCTTGGGGCCGAATGAGCAGTTCTTC. Residues: CASSFLGPNEQFF. V usage is TRBV7-3 and J usage is TRBJ2-1; the D gene is possibly TRBD1 (5 bases). Between the trimmed V and J ends, which lost 3 bases and 7 bases, there was a span of 10 bases. Germline V gives CDR1 SGHTA, CDR2 FQGTGA. This CDR3 is 13 amino acids long.